Reported below is one TCR beta chain. Original processing notes: The assay estimated nucleated cells by amplifying reference gene primers. The method was immunoSEQ multiplex PCR; TCRdb's version includes in-frame clones alone and lacks a portion of them. For V, J and clone size, that table is used; D and trimming come from the DNA. The table shows approximately 180,000 clones, with approximately 90% occurring only once. This sample is part of a study of blood T cell repertoires in COVID-19. Looking at the study overall: In each case, the material was cDNA or gDNA derived from T cells, B-cell-depleted T cells, or PBMCs.

Germline-derived CDR1 and CDR2 are LGHDT and YNNKEL (reference sequence). The ends were cut back, 4 bases at V and 8 bases at J, with 14 bases in the middle. This CDR3 comprises 13 residues. This chain uses TRBV3-1 (or the pseudogene TRBV3-2) with TRBJ1-1, with a tentative D call TRBD1 (5 bases). The TCR comes from a human donor in a cohort sampled during active COVID-19. The sample consisted of peripheral blood. CDR3 residues: CASSPNGGKEAFF. CDR3 bases: TGTGCCAGCAGCCCTAACGGGGGAAAGGAAGCTTTCTTT.